These 17 T cell receptor beta chains share one sample of origin, sequenced in a study of blood T cell repertoires in COVID-19. Sequenced by immunoSEQ multiplex PCR; TCRdb stores in-frame clones only, minus some. The sample contains 90,000 to 130,000 clones, roughly 76% of which appear only once. The sample consisted of peripheral blood. These receptors all come from a woman aged 55-75 years with acute or convalescent COVID-19.

The J gene is TRBJ1-2, the V gene TRBV28, with 7 nucleotides matching TRBD1. V lost 4 bases to trimming and J lost 7 bases; unmatched junction nucleotides: 6. This CDR3 has 13 amino acids. The germline CDR1 and CDR2 sequences are MDHEN and SYDVKM. CDR3 coding DNA: TGTGCCAGCAGTTGGGGACAGACTTCTGGCTACACCTTC. Its protein product is CASSWGQTSGYTF.

The V call is TRBV7-2, the J call TRBJ2-5; the D gene is possibly TRBD1 (5 bases). The germline V and J ends were trimmed by 2 bases and 4 bases, with 14 bases remaining between them. This CDR3 is 15 amino acids long. Germline CDR1 SGHTA, CDR2 FQGNSA. The CDR3 DNA sequence: TGTGCCAGCAGCTTAAGGCAGGGTTCCCGAGAGACCCAGTACTTC. Translation gives CASSLRQGSRETQYF.

The chain carries TRBV29-1 and TRBJ1-5, with D uncertain. CDR3 length: 13 residues. CDR1 and CDR2 (germline): SQVTM, ANQGSEA. Trimming cost V 4 bases and J 1 base, with 8 bases left between them. The CDR3, as DNA: TGCAGCGTTGGCGGGTTAAGCAATCAGCCCCAGCATTTT. Protein sequence: CSVGGLSNQPQHF. Full variable domain (missing parts from reference TRBV29-1 and TRBJ1-5): SAVISQKPSRDICQRGTSLTIQCQVDSQVTMMFWYRQQPGQSLTLIATANQGSEATYESGFVIDKFPISRPNLTFSTLTVSNMSPEDSSIYLCSVGGLSNQPQHFGDGTRLSIL.

V gene TRBV7-9 combines with J gene TRBJ1-1; 8 positions match TRBD1. CDR3 length: 14 residues. CDR1 and CDR2 from the germline V gene are SEHNR and FQNEAQ (reference sequence). V was pared by 1 base and J by 4 bases, with 2 bases of the junction left unmatched. Here the CDR3 reads CASSLGDRSTEAFF. The DNA of the CDR3 is TGTGCCAGCAGCTTAGGGGACAGGAGCACTGAAGCTTTCTTT.

The chain uses TRBV5-1 and TRBJ2-7; 9 nucleotides match TRBD1. Germline V gene lookup returns CDR1 SGHRS and CDR2 YFSETQ. The CDR3 is 16 amino acids. V dropped 0 bases and J dropped 4; count of bases not matched to a gene: 8. CDR3 bases: TGCGCCAGCAGCTTGGCCCTTTGGGGGACAGGGTACGAGCAGTACTTC. Protein sequence: CASSLALWGTGYEQYF.

This chain links TRBV28 with TRBJ1-5; 8 bases agree with TRBD1. Germline V gives CDR1 MDHEN, CDR2 SYDVKM. J lost 5 bases, V lost 6 bases, and 6 bases had no gene match. This CDR3 spans 14 amino acids. The chain's CDR3 is CASRWTGSHQPQHF. CDR3 in DNA: TGTGCCAGCAGGTGGACAGGGAGCCATCAGCCCCAGCATTTT.

J is TRBJ1-5 and V is TRBV15; D not resolved. Germline CDR1 is LNHNV and CDR2 is YYDKDF (reference sequence). Trimming took off 0 bases at V and 1 base at J, with 4 bases between the two ends. The CDR3 totals 14 residues. The chain's CDR3 is CATSRDRSNQPQHF. CDR3 bases: TGTGCCACCAGCAGAGATCGGAGCAATCAGCCCCAGCATTTT.

The rearrangement joins TRBV19 to TRBJ1-1, with TRBD1 identical over 9 bases. This CDR3 has 17 amino acids. V lost 3 bases, J lost 4 bases, and 12 bases stayed unmatched. Germline CDR1 LNHDA, CDR2 SQIVND (reference sequence). CDR3 in DNA: TGTGCCAGTAGTATCGGTAGACAGGGGGGAGTGAGCACTGAAGCTTTCTTT. This encodes CASSIGRQGGVSTEAFF. Full variable domain (outside the CDR3, taken from reference TRBV19 and TRBJ1-1): DGGITQSPKYLFRKEGQNVTLSCEQNLNHDAMYWYRQDPGQGLRLIYYSQIVNDFQKGDIAEGYSVSREKKESFPLTVTSAQKNPTAFYLCASSIGRQGGVSTEAFFGQGTRLTVV.

V gene TRBV5-1 combines with J gene TRBJ1-5; D ambiguous. CDR1 and CDR2 from the germline V gene are SGHRS and YFSETQ. V lost 0 bases, J lost 3 bases, and 4 bases lay in between. The CDR3 is made up of 13 amino acids. The CDR3 nucleotides read TGCGCCAGCAGCTTGGACATCAATCAGCCCCAGCATTTT. It specifies CASSLDINQPQHF.

This clone was recorded many times. CDR3 sequence (DNA): TGTGCCAGCATGAAGAGCGGGGGAAACACCGGGGAGCTGTTTTTT. Protein: CASMKSGGNTGELFF. V gene TRBV2 combines with J gene TRBJ2-2; 8 nucleotides align to TRBD2. Per the germline V gene, CDR1 is SNHLY and CDR2 is FYNNEI. With V trimmed by 7 bases and J by 2 bases, 6 bases remained unmatched. This CDR3 contains 15 residues.

The rearrangement joins TRBV7-2 to TRBJ1-2; D possibly corresponds to TRBD1 (5 bases). The CDR3 is 14 amino acids. V was pared by 1 base and J by 1 base, with 7 bases between. CDR1 SGHTA and CDR2 FQGNSA come from the germline V gene. The CDR3 DNA sequence: TGTGCCAGCAGCTTAGTAGGGGATAACTATGGCTACACCTTC. It translates to CASSLVGDNYGYTF.

This chain connects TRBV3-1 (or the pseudogene TRBV3-2) to TRBJ1-6, with 7 bases that match TRBD1. Per germline, CDR1 LGHDT and CDR2 YNNKEL (reference sequence). The CDR3 extends over 14 amino acids. Trimming cost V 3 bases and J 9 bases; bases outside gene matches: 5. CDR3 nucleotides: TGTGCCAGCAGCCAGGGGACAGAGAGTTCACCCCTCCACTTT. This encodes CASSQGTESSPLHF.

The chain couples TRBV19 to TRBJ1-1; 11 positions match TRBD1. The CDR3 totals 15 residues. Germline CDR1 is LNHDA and CDR2 is SQIVND (reference sequence). J was trimmed by 5 bases and V by 3 bases; bases with no gene match: 5. The CDR3 sequence is CASSITGTGGTEAFF. In DNA form, the CDR3 reads TGTGCCAGTAGTATTACCGGGACAGGGGGGACTGAAGCTTTCTTT.

The chain carries TRBV2 and TRBJ1-5, with 8 bases fitting TRBD1. V shed 6 bases, J shed 0 bases, and the junction held 10 bases outside the gene matches. This CDR3 region has 17 residues. Germline V gene data show CDR1 as SNHLY and CDR2 as FYNNEI. CDR3 nucleotides: TGTGCCAGCAGCGACCCGGGACAGGCGATTAGCAATCAGCCCCAGCATTTT. Its protein product is CASSDPGQAISNQPQHF. Full variable domain (rest looked up from reference TRBV2 and TRBJ1-5): EPEVTQTPSHQVTQMGQEVILRCVPISNHLYFYWYRQILGQKVEFLVSFYNNEISEKSEIFDDQFSVERPDGSNFTLKIRSTKLEDSAMYFCASSDPGQAISNQPQHFGDGTRLSIL.

The chain recombines TRBV21-1 with TRBJ1-5; the listed D gene, TRBD1, was not tested against the DNA. TRBV21-1 is termed a pseudogene. This CDR3 has 16 residues. Here the CDR3 reads CASSKRDTGGGQPQHF. The CDR3 DNA sequence: TGTGCCAGCAGCAAGCGAGACACAGGGGGAGGTCAGCCCCAGCATTTT.

This clone was seen just once. The V gene is TRBV5-1, the J gene TRBJ2-6; D may be TRBD1 (5 bases). This CDR3 has 15 amino acids. Per germline, CDR1 SGHRS and CDR2 YFSETQ. The ends were cut back, 4 bases at V and 1 base at J, with 9 bases in the middle. The chain's CDR3 is CASSHSGSGANVLTF. DNA of the CDR3: TGCGCCAGCAGCCATTCAGGGTCTGGGGCCAACGTCCTGACTTTC.

The V call is TRBV5-1, the J call TRBJ2-3; TRBD2 matches at 13 bases. The V gene end was trimmed by 5 bases and the J gene end by 5 bases; junction bases not matched to a gene: 11. This CDR3 comprises 17 residues. Per germline, CDR1 SGHRS and CDR2 YFSETQ. CDR3 DNA: TGCGCCAGCAGGTACTCGACTAGCGGGGGGCCGAGAGATACGCAGTATTTT. Translating gives CASRYSTSGGPRDTQYF.